The T cell receptor beta chain described here comes from a study of T cells expressing NK-cell markers. Study-wide context: Sorted T-cell subsets CD3+CD56+NKG2C+, CD3+CD56+NKG2C- and CD3+CD56-NKG2C+ were TCR beta-sequenced. Seven of the eight sequenced donors were classified as HCMV-seropositive, and one was classified as seronegative. Study-wide results and limits: Roughly six of the donors carried dominant NKG2C+ clonotypes that took up about 1.0-7.0% of their CD8+ T cells. Whether the expanded NKG2C+ T cell clones recognized HCMV remained unclear.

Germline CDR1 SGHRS, CDR2 YFSETQ. This CDR3 contains 15 residues. A word on this clonotype: Its cognate antigen is unknown.

One entry per CDR3 protein, without DNA, is what TCRdb gives after re-calling the 5' RACE reads. The repertoire table contains fewer than 550,000 distinct CDR3 sequences. The chain employs TRBV5-1 and TRBJ2-1; TCRdb's D gene call, TRBD2, goes unchecked for lack of DNA. This clonotype originated in a woman between 50 and 59 years old in good health. Sequencing was carried out using blood T cells: a sorted CD56 or NKG2C T cell subset, CD4+ or CD8+ T cells, or bulk PBMC T cells (not recorded which). The CDR3 spells CASNREGLTYNEQFF.